This T cell receptor beta chain was recovered during a study of cytomegalovirus exposure and HLA in healthy donors. The PCR made use of 60 Vbeta and 13 Jbeta primers. Repertoires were generated with immunoSEQ multiplex PCR, while TCRdb's copy carries only in-frame clones and drops some. The sample holds 140,000 to 150,000 clones, 78% seen once. J lost 6 bases, V lost 2 bases, and 7 bases had no gene match. CDR3 length: 14 amino acids. Germline lookup yields CDR1 SGHRS and CDR2 YFSETQ. The source material was PBMCs. This chain uses TRBV5-1 with TRBJ1-1; 7 bases line up with TRBD1. The clonotype comes from a female donor in good health and CMV-seronegative. This CDR3 is CASSLTGQDPEAFF. The CDR3 DNA sequence: TGCGCCAGCAGCTTAACTGGACAGGACCCTGAAGCTTTCTTT.